This T cell receptor (beta chain) was identified in a study of cytomegalovirus exposure and HLA in healthy donors. The overall study: Later analysis reported that the approximately 110 validation repertoires shared the platform of the approximately 690 first-cohort repertoires. Whole-study findings and limits: The CMV antigen specificity of a few CMV-associated chains was confirmed through in vitro analysis. According to a subsequent analysis, TCR clusters identified in the first cohort showed a tendency to co-occur across the roughly 130 validation repertoires. Reportedly, diagnosis of cytomegalovirus status by the classifier showed high specificity and sensitivity.

Data came from immunoSEQ multiplex PCR; TCRdb stores just in-frame clones and leaves some out. The sample includes 200,000 or so clones, around 86% of them seen just once. Germline values: CDR1 KGHSH, CDR2 LQKENI. CDR3 length: 14 amino acids. V was clipped by 1 base and J by 10 bases, with 16 bases between them. Comments on this clone: Its antigen is unknown.

Sample: PBMCs. This chain joins TRBV18 and TRBJ1-1; D unclear. This receptor was taken from a woman aged 18-30 years in good health and CMV-seropositive. CDR3 loop: CASSPQGNLEVAFF. In DNA, the CDR3 is TGTGCCAGCTCACCACAGGGAAACTTGGAGGTAGCTTTCTTT.